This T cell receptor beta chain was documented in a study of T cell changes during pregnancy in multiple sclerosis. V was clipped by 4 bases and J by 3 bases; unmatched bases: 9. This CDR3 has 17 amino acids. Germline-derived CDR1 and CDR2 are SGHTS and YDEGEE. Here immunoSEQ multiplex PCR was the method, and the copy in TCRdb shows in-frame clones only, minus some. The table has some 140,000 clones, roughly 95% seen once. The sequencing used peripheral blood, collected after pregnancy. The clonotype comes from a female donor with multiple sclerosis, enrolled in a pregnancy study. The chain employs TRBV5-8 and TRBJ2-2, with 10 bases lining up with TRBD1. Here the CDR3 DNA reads TGTGCCAGCAGCCCCCCCCGACAGGGGGCGGACACCGGGGAGCTGTTTTTT. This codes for CASSPPRQGADTGELFF. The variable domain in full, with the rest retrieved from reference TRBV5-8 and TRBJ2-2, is EAGVTQSPTHLIKTRGQQATLRCSPISGHTSVYWYQQALGLGLQFLLWYDEGEERNRGNFPPRFSGRQFPNYSSELNVNALELEDSALYLCASSPPRQGADTGELFFGEGSRLTVL.